This T cell receptor beta chain emerged from a study of shared clonotypes between healthy human individuals. Study-wide context: Each donor's CD8 memory used one plate, CD8 naive two, each CD4 subset three.

CD45RO-negative, CCR7-selected cells formed the naive CD8 fraction, which excluded terminally differentiated effector memory CD45RA+ cells. V shed 2 bases and J shed 6 bases, with 17 bases lying between them. The germline V gene encodes CDR1 MNHEY and CDR2 SMNVEV (reference sequence). CDR3 length equals 16 residues. Here immunoSEQ multiplex PCR was the method, and the copy in TCRdb shows in-frame clones only, minus some. This table holds about 610,000 clones, approximately 96% found once. The chain combines TRBV27 with TRBJ2-1, with D perhaps given as TRBD1 or TRBD2 (5 bases each). The clonotype originates from a young woman in good health. The sample comprised naive CD8+ T cells sorted from blood. The CDR3 sequence is CASSLHQGTGLNEQFF. In DNA form, the CDR3 reads TGTGCCAGCAGTTTACACCAAGGGACCGGCCTCAATGAGCAGTTCTTC.